This T cell receptor (beta chain) emerged from a study of high-grade serous ovarian cancer treatment subgroups. V was pared by 5 bases and J by 1 base, with 2 bases of the junction left unmatched. Germline V lookup: CDR1 MRHNA, CDR2 SNTAGT. The CDR3 contains 16 residues. Tumor samples were taken before definitive surgery or chemotherapy. Data came from immunoSEQ multiplex PCR; TCRdb stores just in-frame clones and leaves some out. The sample includes 10,000 to 13,000 clones, over 80% seen only once; the top ten take 6.6%. V is TRBV6-4 and J is TRBJ2-1; 13 bases are a match to TRBD2. Specimen: tumor tissue. This TCR derives from a human donor with high-grade serous ovarian cancer. The CDR3: CASSPGLAGSYNEQFF. CDR3 in DNA: TGTGCCAGCAGTCCGGGACTAGCGGGATCCTACAATGAGCAGTTCTTC.